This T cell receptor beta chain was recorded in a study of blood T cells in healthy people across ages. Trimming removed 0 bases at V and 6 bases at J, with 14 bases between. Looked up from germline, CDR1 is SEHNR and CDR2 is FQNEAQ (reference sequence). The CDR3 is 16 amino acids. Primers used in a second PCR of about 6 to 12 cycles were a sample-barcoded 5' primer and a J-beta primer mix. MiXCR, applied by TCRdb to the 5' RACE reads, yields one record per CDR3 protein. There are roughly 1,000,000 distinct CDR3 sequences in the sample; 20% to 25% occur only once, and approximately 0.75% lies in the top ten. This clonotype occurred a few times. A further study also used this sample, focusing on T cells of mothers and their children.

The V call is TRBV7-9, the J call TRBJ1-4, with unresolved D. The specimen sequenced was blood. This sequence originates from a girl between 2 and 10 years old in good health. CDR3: CASSLAGAGRHEKLFF. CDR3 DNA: TGTGCCAGCAGCTTAGCTGGCGCGGGGAGACATGAAAAACTGTTTTTT.